The clone carrying this T cell receptor (beta chain) was seen a few times. Produced via immunoSEQ multiplex PCR; TCRdb's table is partial and in-frame only. The sample has approximately 89,000 clones; about 81% are singletons. The record originates from a study of blood T cell repertoires in COVID-19. Trimming shortened V by 1 base and J by 5 bases, and 14 bases separated the two germline ends. Per the germline V gene, CDR1 is KGHSH and CDR2 is LQKENI. This CDR3 has 16 residues. Sequenced material: peripheral blood. The receptor was derived from a human donor in a cohort sampled during active COVID-19. The chain recombines TRBV18 with TRBJ1-4; D is undetermined. The CDR3 sequence is CASSPLVQPTNEKLFF. The CDR3, as DNA: TGTGCCAGCTCACCACTGGTACAGCCGACAAATGAAAAACTGTTTTTT.